Each of the 8 T cell receptor beta chains below was sequenced from the same sample in a study of blood T cell repertoires in COVID-19. Method: immunoSEQ multiplex PCR; TCRdb's copy keeps in-frame clones and lacks some. The sample carries about 210,000 clones, roughly 94% recorded once. Sequencing was done on a sample of peripheral blood. The receptor source for this set is a man younger than 40 with acute or convalescent COVID-19.

This clone was seen once. The chain recombines TRBV25-1 with TRBJ1-1, with unresolved D. The CDR3 length is 13 residues. CDR1 is MGHDK and CDR2 is SYGVNS in the germline V gene. Trimming removed 4 bases from V and 2 bases from J, with 8 bases in between. The CDR3 DNA reads as TGTGCCAGCAGTGGGCAGGTAAACACTGAAGCTTTCTTT. Protein sequence: CASSGQVNTEAFF.

The chain employs TRBV18 and TRBJ1-5, with D perhaps matching TRBD1 (6 bases). Between the trimmed V and J ends, which lost 4 bases and 6 bases, there was a span of 19 bases. The CDR3 loop spans 16 amino acids. CDR1 and CDR2 (germline): KGHSH, LQKENI. The CDR3 reads CASSLGARGSGQPQHF. CDR3 coding DNA: TGTGCCAGCTCACTGGGGGCCCGGGGATCGGGTCAGCCCCAGCATTTT.

The gene calls are TRBV5-4 and TRBJ2-1; 7 bases fit TRBD2. This CDR3 has 13 amino acids. The trim removed 1 base at V and 7 bases at J, leaving 2 bases unmatched. Germline V CDR1 and CDR2: SGHNT, YYREEE (reference sequence). CDR3 loop: CASSLTGGNEQFF. CDR3 sequence (DNA): TGTGCCAGCAGCTTGACGGGGGGAAATGAGCAGTTCTTC.

The CDR3 protein is CASSLIRVSNEQYF. CDR3 coding DNA: TGTGCCAGCAGCTTAATACGGGTTTCTAACGAGCAGTACTTC. J is TRBJ2-7 and V is TRBV7-2, with D uncertain. Germline V gives CDR1 SGHTA, CDR2 FQGNSA. V was pared by 2 bases and J by 5 bases, with 13 bases between. The CDR3 totals 14 residues.

V gene TRBV15 combines with J gene TRBJ2-2; 9 nucleotides agree with TRBD1. CDR1 and CDR2 from the germline V gene are LNHNV and YYDKDF (reference sequence). V gave up 4 bases and J gave up 4 bases; unmatched junction bases: 7. This CDR3 region has 16 residues. CDR3 protein: CATSNYRGPGTGELFF. For the CDR3, the DNA is TGTGCCACCAGCAACTACAGGGGGCCGGGCACCGGGGAGCTGTTTTTT.

The chain carries TRBV28 and TRBJ2-5; D is possibly TRBD1 (6 bases). Trimming left V 3 bases short and J 7 bases short, with 21 bases between. CDR1 and CDR2 from the germline V gene are MDHEN and SYDVKM. The CDR3 consists of 16 residues. CDR3 loop: CASSFRWDTEGVTQYF. The CDR3 nucleotides are TGTGCCAGCAGTTTCAGGTGGGACACCGAGGGTGTGACCCAGTACTTC.

This clone showed up just a few times. The chain recombines TRBV3-1 (or the pseudogene TRBV3-2) with TRBJ2-7; the D gene is possibly TRBD2 (6 bases). The CDR3 is 15 residues long. Trimming took 0 bases from V and 3 from J, leaving 12 bases between them. Per the germline V gene, CDR1 is LGHDT and CDR2 is YNNKEL (reference sequence). CDR3 in amino acids: CASSQDGLASYEQYF. The CDR3 DNA reads as TGTGCCAGCAGCCAAGATGGGCTAGCGAGCTACGAGCAGTACTTC.

The chain is built from TRBV9 and TRBJ2-5, with D hard to call. V lost 4 bases to trimming and J lost 5 bases, with 12 bases between them. Germline V gene data show CDR1 as SGDLS and CDR2 as YYNGEE. The CDR3 sequence is 13 residues long. CDR3 in DNA: TGTGCCAGCAGCACCGAGTTTTGGGAGACCCAGTACTTC. The encoded protein is CASSTEFWETQYF.